The 29 T cell receptor beta chains presented below share a single source sample, sequenced in a study of CD8+ T cells in alopecia areata. cDNA reverse transcribed from extracted RNA served as the sequencing template. Sequencing was performed with immunoSEQ multiplex PCR; in TCRdb, only in-frame clones are kept and a portion is missing. Counted here are 150,000 to 160,000 clones, around 50% occurring once; the ten biggest clones make up approximately 19%. Source: CD8+ T cells sorted from blood, taken at week 0. These receptors were taken from a human donor with alopecia areata.

This clone was counted between two and nine times. This chain uses TRBV30 with TRBJ2-7; D is ambiguous. The CDR3 consists of 14 residues. V shed 0 bases and J shed 4 bases, with 13 bases lying between them. The germline CDR1 and CDR2 sequences are GTSNPN and SVGIG (reference sequence). The CDR3: CAWSVSTDKYEQYF. CDR3 nucleotides: TGTGCCTGGAGTGTATCTACCGACAAATACGAGCAGTACTTC.

This clone was seen once. The chain recombines TRBV30 with TRBJ2-2; D is possibly TRBD1 (5 bases). V lost 1 base to trimming and J lost 1 base, with 7 bases between them. The CDR3 length is 14 residues. Germline V gene lookup returns CDR1 GTSNPN and CDR2 SVGIG (reference sequence). The CDR3 DNA reads as TGTGCCTGGAGTGGGACATTGAACACCGGGGAGCTGTTTTTT. Protein: CAWSGTLNTGELFF.

Only a few counts were recorded for this clone. J is TRBJ1-2 and V is TRBV11-2; D is possibly TRBD1 (5 bases). Germline values: CDR1 SGHAT, CDR2 FQNNGV. The CDR3 has 16 amino acids. The V end lost 3 bases, the J end lost 0 bases, and 14 bases lay between the germline ends. In DNA, the CDR3 is TGTGCCAGCAGCTTGGGGCAGCAGGACCCTAACTATGGCTACACCTTC. Translated, it gives CASSLGQQDPNYGYTF. The whole variable domain, filled in from reference TRBV11-2 and TRBJ1-2, reads EAGVAQSPRYKIIEKRQSVAFWCNPISGHATLYWYQQILGQGPKLLIQFQNNGVVDDSQLPKDRFSAERLKGVDSTLKIQPAKLEDSAVYLCASSLGQQDPNYGYTFGSGTRLTVV.

This chain uses TRBV27 with TRBJ1-2; D gene unclear. Trimming removed 5 bases at V and 8 bases at J, with 18 bases between. In germline, CDR1 is MNHEY, CDR2 SMNVEV (reference sequence). This CDR3 comprises 14 residues. CDR3 in DNA: TGTGCCAGCAGTCCCTTCACCTCACTGTCCGGCTACACCTTC. Its protein is CASSPFTSLSGYTF.

V gene TRBV5-1 combines with J gene TRBJ2-2; the D is unclear. The CDR3 consists of 13 residues. Germline CDR1 is SGHRS and CDR2 is YFSETQ. V shed 2 bases and J shed 5 bases, with 7 bases lying between them. Written as DNA, the CDR3 is TGCGCCAGCAGCTTCGCGGTGACCGGGGAGCTGTTTTTT. This codes for CASSFAVTGELFF.

The chain uses TRBV5-1 and TRBJ2-1; possibly TRBD2 for D (6 bases). CDR3 length: 12 residues. Germline values: CDR1 SGHRS, CDR2 YFSETQ. Trimming shortened V by 3 bases and J by 9 bases, and 10 bases separated the two germline ends. CDR3 protein: CASSWRGSEQFF. The DNA for the CDR3 is TGCGCCAGCAGCTGGCGGGGTAGTGAGCAGTTCTTC.

This clone has only a few counts. V is TRBV9 and J is TRBJ2-3; perhaps TRBD2 as D (7 bases). V lost 0 bases to trimming and J lost 2 bases, with 10 bases between them. Germline values: CDR1 SGDLS, CDR2 YYNGEE. The CDR3 is made up of 15 amino acids. CDR3 coding DNA: TGTGCCAGCAGCGTAGAGGCGGGGGCCACAGATACGCAGTATTTT. Translated, it gives CASSVEAGATDTQYF.

The chain combines TRBV7-2 with TRBJ2-2; perhaps TRBD1 as D (8 bases). Trimming shortened V by 5 bases and J by 3 bases, and 16 bases separated the two germline ends. The CDR3 loop spans 16 amino acids. Per the germline V gene, CDR1 is SGHTA and CDR2 is FQGNSA. CDR3 sequence reads: CASSLRQGRDTGELFF. CDR3 DNA: TGTGCCAGCAGCCTGAGACAGGGGAGGGACACCGGGGAGCTGTTTTTT. Looking up the rest from reference TRBV7-2 and TRBJ2-2 gives the full variable domain: GAGVSQSPSNKVTEKGKDVELRCDPISGHTALYWYRQSLGQGLEFLIYFQGNSAPDKSGLPSDRFSAERTGGSVSTLTIQRTQQEDSAVYLCASSLRQGRDTGELFFGEGSRLTVL.

The J gene is TRBJ2-7, the V gene TRBV15, with TRBD1 identical over 9 bases. CDR3 length equals 15 residues. The V and J ends lost 1 base and 5 bases, in that order; junction bases with no gene match: 6. The germline gives CDR1 LNHNV, CDR2 YYDKDF (reference sequence). CDR3 loop: CATSRGGDRANEQYF. The CDR3, as DNA: TGTGCCACCAGCAGAGGCGGGGACAGGGCAAACGAGCAGTACTTC.

This clone has only a few counts. The chain uses TRBV19 and TRBJ1-2, with TRBD1 as a possible D gene (5 bases). V gave up 3 bases and J gave up 2 bases, with 13 bases separating them. Germline V lookup: CDR1 LNHDA, CDR2 SQIVND (reference sequence). The CDR3 spans 15 residues. CDR3 nucleotide sequence: TGTGCCAGTAGTATGAGAGGGGAACTCAACTATGGCTACACCTTC. Protein product: CASSMRGELNYGYTF.

The J gene is TRBJ2-7, the V gene TRBV13; 9 bases are a match to TRBD1. Losses at the gene ends were 3 bases for V and 3 bases for J; bases not matched to a gene: 6. Germline CDR1 and CDR2: PRHDT and FYEKMQ (reference sequence). The length of the CDR3 is 15 residues. CDR3 residues: CASSFGTGSGYEQYF. The DNA for the CDR3 is TGTGCCAGCAGCTTCGGGACAGGGTCAGGCTACGAGCAGTACTTC.

This clone was seen only a few times. The rearrangement links TRBV29-1 to TRBJ2-7, with a weak D call TRBD1 (6 bases). Germline assignment: CDR1 SQVTM and CDR2 ANQGSEA. The V gene lost 6 bases and the J gene lost 2 bases, with 23 bases spanning the gap. The CDR3 contains 16 residues. The CDR3 spells CSVTRDTGAPAYEQYF. The CDR3 region has the DNA TGCAGCGTCACTCGGGACACCGGGGCACCAGCCTACGAGCAGTACTTC.

In its sample, this clone was seen once. CDR3 sequence (DNA): TGCGCCAGCTCCCGGACTACCCAAGGCGGGGAGCTGTTTTTT. Translated: CASSRTTQGGELFF. The chain has TRBV4-3 and TRBJ2-2; TRBD2 is a possible D gene (6 bases). Trimming took 8 bases from V and 7 from J, leaving 17 bases between them. This CDR3 is built from 14 residues. Germline V gives CDR1 LGHNA, CDR2 YSLEER.

The chain links TRBV4-1 to TRBJ1-1, with D uncertain. The CDR3 consists of 15 residues. Germline V gene lookup returns CDR1 MGHRA and CDR2 YSYEKL. V was pared by 0 bases and J by 5 bases, with 13 bases between. CDR3 protein: CASSQEIVRGTEAFF. CDR3 nucleotide sequence: TGCGCCAGCAGCCAAGAAATTGTGCGGGGTACTGAAGCTTTCTTT.

The chain couples TRBV2 to TRBJ2-7, with 10 nucleotides matching TRBD2. CDR1 and CDR2 (germline): SNHLY, FYNNEI. Germline trimming cut 3 bases from V and 7 bases from J; bases unmatched to any gene: 12. This CDR3 region has 16 residues. CDR3 protein: CASSDWLAGVPGEQYF. CDR3 nucleotides: TGTGCCAGCAGTGATTGGCTAGCGGGGGTCCCGGGAGAGCAGTACTTC.

This chain connects TRBV9 to TRBJ1-2, with a possible D match to TRBD1 (6 bases). The CDR3 spans 15 residues. The V gene's germline CDR1 is SGDLS and CDR2 YYNGEE. Trimming pared 4 bases from V and 4 bases from J, leaving 17 bases between. CDR3 in amino acids: CASSPSEQGSYGYTF. The CDR3 coding sequence is TGTGCCAGCAGCCCTTCGGAACAGGGTTCCTATGGCTACACCTTC.

The rearrangement links TRBV4-3 to TRBJ2-3, with 10 bases aligning to TRBD2. The CDR3 covers 18 residues. Per the germline V gene, CDR1 is LGHNA and CDR2 is YSLEER. With V trimmed by 3 bases and J by 1 base, 10 bases remained unmatched. The CDR3 is CASSQDILGTSGTDTQYF. The DNA of the CDR3 is TGCGCCAGCAGCCAGGACATATTGGGGACTAGCGGCACAGATACGCAGTATTTT.

The chain couples TRBV6-5 to TRBJ2-1; the D is unclear. This CDR3 comprises 15 residues. Germline CDR1 and CDR2: MNHEY and SVGAGI. Trimming took 0 bases from V and 0 from J, leaving 6 bases between them. CDR3 residues: CASSYSGLSYNEQFF. CDR3 nucleotide sequence: TGTGCCAGCAGTTACTCAGGTCTCTCCTACAATGAGCAGTTCTTC.

The V and J genes are TRBV10-3 and TRBJ2-7, with TRBD1 matching over 10 bases. The ends lost 4 bases at V and 5 bases at J; junction bases unmatched: 17. Germline V gives CDR1 ENHRY, CDR2 SYGVKD. The CDR3 contains 18 residues. The CDR3 reads CAISVSLVIGTGVHEQYF. In nucleotides, the CDR3 is TGTGCCATCAGTGTGTCCCTCGTGATCGGGACAGGGGTGCACGAGCAGTACTTC.

This sequence joins TRBV4-1 and TRBJ2-7; 7 bases fit TRBD2. The CDR3 extends over 17 amino acids. Unmatched junction bases numbered 12, after V lost 4 bases and J lost 0 bases. The germline V gene has CDR1 MGHRA and CDR2 YSYEKL. The CDR3 region has the DNA TGCGCCAGCAGCCCTAGGGGAGGGGAGGGTAGCTCCTACGAGCAGTACTTC. It translates to CASSPRGGEGSSYEQYF.

J is TRBJ2-1 and V is TRBV25-1; 7 bases are shared with TRBD1. The germline V gene encodes CDR1 MGHDK and CDR2 SYGVNS. This CDR3 comprises 15 residues. V shed 0 bases and J 4 bases; nucleotides not matched to a gene: 3. In nucleotides, the CDR3 is TGTGCCAGCAGTGAATATAGGACAGGATACAATGAGCAGTTCTTC. This sequence encodes CASSEYRTGYNEQFF.

This clone was seen more than once but under ten times. This same CDR3 is encoded by further DNA sequences in the sample. This chain joins TRBV6-6 and TRBJ2-5; D possibly corresponds to TRBD1 (5 bases). Trimming shortened V by 5 bases and J by 3 bases, and 7 bases separated the two germline ends. CDR3 size: 12 residues. Germline values: CDR1 MNHNY, CDR2 SVGAGI (reference sequence). CDR3 region: CASSDREETQYF. The CDR3 DNA is TGTGCCAGCAGTGACAGAGAAGAGACCCAGTACTTC.

This chain connects TRBV29-1 to TRBJ1-2; D may be TRBD1 (5 bases). Germline CDR1 SQVTM, CDR2 ANQGSEA. This CDR3 has 12 residues. V shed 5 bases and J shed 4 bases, with 11 bases lying between them. In DNA, the CDR3 is TGCAGCGTTCCCCGGGGCTCCTATGGCTACACCTTC. Encoded protein: CSVPRGSYGYTF.

In DNA form, the CDR3 reads TGTGCCAGCACCCTGAGTGGCGCCCGGGATTCACCCCTCCACTTT. Its protein is CASTLSGARDSPLHF. The chain links TRBV5-4 to TRBJ1-6; the D is unclear. The V gene lost 6 bases and the J gene lost 8 bases, with 18 bases spanning the gap. This CDR3 comprises 15 residues. CDR1 and CDR2 (germline): SGHNT, YYREEE (reference sequence). Full variable domain (missing parts from reference TRBV5-4 and TRBJ1-6): ETGVTQSPTHLIKTRGQQVTLRCSSQSGHNTVSWYQQALGQGPQFIFQYYREEENGRGNFPPRFSGLQFPNYSSELNVNALELDDSALYLCASTLSGARDSPLHFGNGTRLTVT.

The chain has TRBV6-6 and TRBJ1-1, with 7 nucleotides matching TRBD1. The germline gives CDR1 MNHNY, CDR2 SVGAGI (reference sequence). V shed 7 bases, J shed 7 bases, and the junction held 3 bases outside the gene matches. The CDR3 runs 11 residues. The CDR3 sequence is CASTQGVEAFF. For the CDR3, the DNA is TGTGCCAGCACCCAGGGGGTTGAAGCTTTCTTT.

The chain links TRBV29-1 to TRBJ1-1; D gene unclear. V gave up 5 bases and J gave up 8 bases, with 9 bases separating them. The CDR3 loop spans 10 amino acids. Germline CDR1 and CDR2: SQVTM and ANQGSEA. Here the CDR3 DNA reads TGCAGCGTTTCGGGTGCCGAAGCTTTCTTT. Its translation is CSVSGAEAFF.

The chain has TRBV29-1 and TRBJ2-3; 8 bases line up with TRBD1. This CDR3 comprises 13 residues. The V segment lost 3 bases and the J segment 2 bases; nucleotides outside the gene matches: 1. Germline V gene data show CDR1 as SQVTM and CDR2 as ANQGSEA. The CDR3 DNA reads as TGCAGCGTTGAGACAGGGGTCACAGATACGCAGTATTTT. Translation: CSVETGVTDTQYF.

This clone has only a few counts. V and J are TRBV4-2 and TRBJ2-2; 7 nucleotides align to TRBD1. Germline loops: CDR1 LGHNA, CDR2 YNFKEQ. V shed 0 bases and J 6 bases; nucleotides not matched to a gene: 10. The CDR3 totals 17 residues. The CDR3 reads CASSQEEDRLEPGELFF. The DNA for the CDR3 is TGTGCCAGCAGCCAAGAGGAGGACAGGCTAGAACCCGGGGAGCTGTTTTTT.

This clone showed up just a few times. The chain links TRBV7-2 to TRBJ1-1; D uncertain. Germline assignment: CDR1 SGHTA and CDR2 FQGNSA. The V and J ends lost 4 bases and 2 bases respectively, with 8 bases between them. The CDR3 sequence is 13 residues long. The CDR3 DNA sequence: TGTGCCAGCAGCTATGGGGTTAACACTGAAGCTTTCTTT. It specifies CASSYGVNTEAFF.